The 25 T cell receptor beta chains below all came from one sample that was sequenced in a study of cytomegalovirus exposure and HLA in healthy donors. The PCR used 60 Vbeta and 13 Jbeta primers. The table came from immunoSEQ multiplex PCR; TCRdb's copy has only in-frame clones and leaves some out. The repertoire includes 150,000 or so clones, about 84% of them detected once, and 1.3% sits in the top ten. Sequences were obtained from PBMCs. These receptors came from a man aged 50 or older in good health and CMV-seropositive.

The chain combines TRBV9 with TRBJ1-4; TRBD1 might be the D (6 bases). Germline V CDR1 and CDR2: SGDLS, YYNGEE. V lost 0 bases and J 4 bases, leaving 13 bases between the germline ends. This CDR3 spans 16 amino acids. CDR3 loop: CASSVDQTGLNEKLFF. CDR3 DNA: TGTGCCAGCAGCGTAGACCAGACAGGCCTTAATGAAAAACTGTTTTTT.

The chain joins TRBV2 to TRBJ2-7, with 10 bases identical to TRBD1. Germline CDR1 reads SNHLY; CDR2 reads FYNNEI. Trimming at V came to 6 bases and at J to 1 base, leaving 6 bases not matched to a gene. The CDR3 contains 15 residues. The CDR3 nucleotides are TGTGCCAGCAGCCTCGACAGGGGGCAATCCTACGAGCAGTACTTC. It codes for CASSLDRGQSYEQYF.

This chain uses TRBV6-1 with TRBJ2-2; the match to TRBD1 covers 7 bases. V dropped 8 bases and J dropped 4; count of bases not matched to a gene: 10. CDR1 and CDR2 from the germline V gene are MNHNS and SASEGT. The CDR3 totals 15 residues. In nucleotides, the CDR3 is TGTGCCAGCCTCCGGGACAGATCGTCCACCGGGGAGCTGTTTTTT. Its protein product is CASLRDRSSTGELFF.

J is TRBJ1-1 and V is TRBV6-6; the D gene is possibly TRBD1 (5 bases). Trimming cost V 2 bases and J 1 base, with 11 bases left between them. The germline CDR1 and CDR2 sequences are MNHNY and SVGAGI (reference sequence). The CDR3 length is 15 residues. CDR3 region: CASSYGGARNTEAFF. The CDR3 DNA sequence: TGTGCCAGCAGTTACGGAGGGGCGAGGAACACTGAAGCTTTCTTT.

This chain uses TRBV19 with TRBJ2-1; no clear D. V lost 4 bases and J lost 6, with 4 bases in between. Germline CDR1 and CDR2: LNHDA and SQIVND (reference sequence). There are 11 residues in the CDR3. CDR3 in DNA: TGTGCCAGTAGTACGGTCAATGAGCAGTTCTTC. This gives the protein CASSTVNEQFF.

V gene TRBV7-8 combines with J gene TRBJ2-1, with 10 bases identical to TRBD2. The CDR3 contains 16 residues. The J segment lost 0 bases and the V segment lost 3 bases, leaving 2 bases of the junction unmatched. Germline V gene lookup returns CDR1 SGHVS and CDR2 FQNEAQ. CDR3 DNA sequence: TGTGCCAGCAGCTTCCCTAGCGGGAGCTCCTACAATGAGCAGTTCTTC. Residues: CASSFPSGSSYNEQFF.

The rearrangement uses TRBV5-1 and TRBJ1-2, with 11 nucleotides matching TRBD1. This CDR3 region has 14 residues. Germline V CDR1 and CDR2: SGHRS, YFSETQ. The V and J ends lost 0 bases and 8 bases, in that order; junction bases with no gene match: 3. CDR3 DNA sequence: TGCGCCAGCAGCTTGGGGACAGGGGGCTGGGGCTACACCTTC. It specifies CASSLGTGGWGYTF.

V gene TRBV6-1 combines with J gene TRBJ2-7, with D perhaps matching TRBD1 (6 bases). CDR3 length: 15 amino acids. CDR1 and CDR2 from the germline V gene are MNHNS and SASEGT. With 4 bases removed from V and 5 bases from J, the gap between germline ends came to 18 bases. CDR3 DNA: TGTGCCAGCAGTGGGTACAGGGCAGGGACGGACGAGCAGTACTTC. This gives the protein CASSGYRAGTDEQYF.

V is TRBV11-1 and J is TRBJ2-7; TRBD1 might be the D (6 bases). CDR1 is SGHAT and CDR2 is FQDESV in the germline V gene (reference sequence). This CDR3 has 14 residues. Trimming left V 4 bases short and J 6 bases short, with 16 bases between. The chain's CDR3 is CASSSSWTVAEQYF. CDR3 coding DNA: TGTGCCAGCAGCTCCAGTTGGACAGTTGCCGAGCAGTACTTC. Filled out from reference TRBV11-1 and TRBJ2-7, the complete variable domain reads EAEVAQSPRYKITEKSQAVAFWCDPISGHATLYWYRQILGQGPELLVQFQDESVVDDSQLPKDRFSAERLKGVDSTLKIQPAELGDSAMYLCASSSSWTVAEQYFGPGTRLTVT.

In DNA, the CDR3 is TGTGCCAGCAGCCAACGGACAGGATCCTACGAGCAGTACTTC. It is translated as CASSQRTGSYEQYF. The gene calls are TRBV4-2 and TRBJ2-7; 7 nucleotides line up with TRBD1. This CDR3 contains 14 residues. V lost 2 bases, J lost 1 base, and 2 bases stayed unmatched. CDR1 is LGHNA and CDR2 is YNFKEQ in the germline V gene.

This chain links TRBV30 with TRBJ1-1, with a tentative D call TRBD1 (6 bases). Germline assignment: CDR1 GTSNPN and CDR2 SVGIG (reference sequence). This CDR3 has 12 residues. Trimming took 1 base from V and 5 from J, leaving 8 bases between them. The CDR3 sequence: CAWSAGVTEAFF. CDR3 DNA: TGTGCCTGGAGTGCAGGGGTAACTGAAGCTTTCTTT.

The genes are TRBV10-3 and TRBJ2-1; 12 positions match TRBD2. Germline V gene lookup returns CDR1 ENHRY and CDR2 SYGVKD. The CDR3 extends over 16 amino acids. V was pared by 1 base and J by 8 bases, with 6 bases of the junction left unmatched. CDR3 residues: CAISEYGGTSGHEQFF. CDR3 sequence (DNA): TGTGCCATCAGTGAGTATGGGGGGACTAGCGGGCATGAGCAGTTCTTC.

The chain is built from TRBV9 and TRBJ1-2; TRBD1 is a possible D gene (5 bases). The CDR3 runs 15 residues. Between the trimmed V and J ends, which lost 0 bases and 5 bases, there was a span of 14 bases. Germline CDR1 SGDLS, CDR2 YYNGEE. This chain's CDR3 is CASSVAAGNPYGYTF. CDR3 nucleotide sequence: TGTGCCAGCAGCGTAGCGGCAGGGAATCCTTATGGCTACACCTTC.

The chain is built from TRBV28 and TRBJ1-5; D gene uncertain. V gave up 6 bases and J gave up 1 base, with 10 bases separating them. The CDR3 has 14 amino acids. Germline V CDR1 and CDR2: MDHEN, SYDVKM. The CDR3 reads CASSYPPSNQPQHF. The CDR3 bases are TGTGCCAGCAGCTACCCACCGAGCAATCAGCCCCAGCATTTT. Combining the CDR3 with reference TRBV28 and TRBJ1-5 gives the whole variable domain DVKVTQSSRYLVKRTGEKVFLECVQDMDHENMFWYRQDPGLGLRLIYFSYDVKMKEKGDIPEGYSVSREKKERFSLILESASTNQTSMYLCASSYPPSNQPQHFGDGTRLSIL.

In the case of this clone: At one boundary the junction diverges from the germline segment, which might be a read error. Other nucleotide sequences from this sample produce the same CDR3. V and J are TRBV9 and TRBJ2-3, with 8 bases that match TRBD2. Looked up from germline, CDR1 is SGDLS and CDR2 is YYNGEE. The CDR3 extends over 13 amino acids. CDR3 DNA: TGTGCTAGCAGCCTCCCGGGGGGGGCTACGCAGTATTTT. It translates to CASSLPGGATQYF.

The chain couples TRBV29-1 to TRBJ2-1; 9 nucleotides agree with TRBD2. From germline, CDR1 is SQVTM and CDR2 ANQGSEA. The CDR3 extends over 16 amino acids. The trim removed 4 bases at V and 3 bases at J, leaving 10 bases unmatched. CDR3 sequence (DNA): TGCAGCGTTGTGCGGGGGGGCGCAGTATTCTACAATGAGCAGTTCTTC. This translates into CSVVRGGAVFYNEQFF.

V gene TRBV30 combines with J gene TRBJ1-5; D gene unclear. Between the trimmed V and J ends, which lost 4 bases and 6 bases, there was a span of 7 bases. Germline V gene data show CDR1 as GTSNPN and CDR2 as SVGIG (reference sequence). The CDR3 totals 11 residues. The DNA for the CDR3 is TGTGCCTGGATGTTATCTCAGCCCCAGCATTTT. It encodes CAWMLSQPQHF. The full variable domain, with the rest looked up from reference TRBV30 and TRBJ1-5, is SQTIHQWPATLVQPVGSPLSLECTVEGTSNPNLYWYRQAAGRGLQLLFYSVGIGQISSEVPQNLSASRPQDRQFILSSKKLLLSDSGFYLCAWMLSQPQHFGDGTRLSIL.

This chain uses TRBV6-5 with TRBJ1-4; 7 nucleotides line up with TRBD1. Losses at the gene ends were 6 bases for V and 8 bases for J; bases not matched to a gene: 9. The CDR3 loop spans 14 amino acids. Germline V lookup: CDR1 MNHEY, CDR2 SVGAGI. CDR3 amino acids: CASSPLTGQEKLFF. CDR3 coding DNA: TGTGCCAGCAGCCCTTTGACAGGGCAGGAAAAACTGTTTTTT.

The chain has TRBV7-2 and TRBJ1-5, with D maybe TRBD1 (6 bases). Trimming pared 5 bases from V and 5 bases from J, leaving 22 bases between. Germline loops: CDR1 SGHTA, CDR2 FQGNSA. This CDR3 has 17 residues. The CDR3 region is CASSVSGGPGADQPQHF. Here the CDR3 DNA reads TGTGCCAGCAGCGTTAGCGGGGGCCCCGGGGCTGATCAGCCCCAGCATTTT.

The V gene is TRBV7-9, the J gene TRBJ2-5, with 11 bases lining up with TRBD1. V was clipped by 5 bases and J by 4 bases; unmatched bases: 3. Germline CDR1 and CDR2: SEHNR and FQNEAQ (reference sequence). This CDR3 is built from 14 residues. Written as DNA, the CDR3 is TGTGCCAGCAGCCCGGGACAGGGGGTAGAGACCCAGTACTTC. As protein: CASSPGQGVETQYF.

The J gene is TRBJ1-1, the V gene TRBV4-1, with D perhaps matching TRBD1 (5 bases). The germline V gene has CDR1 MGHRA and CDR2 YSYEKL. V shed 1 base and J shed 0 bases, with 9 bases lying between them. CDR3 length equals 15 residues. This CDR3 is CASSQGQFLNTEAFF. The CDR3 nucleotides are TGCGCCAGCAGCCAAGGACAGTTCCTGAACACTGAAGCTTTCTTT.

This chain connects TRBV25-1 to TRBJ2-2; D is perhaps TRBD2 (5 bases). The germline gives CDR1 MGHDK, CDR2 SYGVNS. Trimming pared 6 bases from V and 7 bases from J, leaving 15 bases between. CDR3 size: 14 residues. DNA of the CDR3: TGTGCCAGCAGCGCGACGGGGTATCACGGGGAGCTGTTTTTT. It is translated as CASSATGYHGELFF.

Turning to this clone: An end of the junction does not agree with germline; a read error may underlie this. The chain employs TRBV7-7 and TRBJ2-3; 8 bases align to TRBD2. CDR3 length: 14 residues. CDR1 and CDR2 (germline): SSHAT, FNYEAQ (reference sequence). CDR3 coding DNA: TGTGCTAGCAGCCAGACTAGCGTCCTGAGTACGCAGTATTTT. It is translated as CASSQTSVLSTQYF. Based on the CDR3 plus reference TRBV7-7 and TRBJ2-3, the full variable domain is GAGVSQSPRYKVTKRGQDVTLRCDPISSHATLYWYQQALGQGPEFLTYFNYEAQPDKSGLPSDRFSAERPEGSISTLTIQRTEQRDSAMYRCASSQTSVLSTQYFGPGTRLTVL.

The chain uses TRBV5-6 and TRBJ2-1, with 14 bases matching TRBD2. Trimming cost V 2 bases and J 6 bases; bases outside gene matches: 1. The germline CDR1 and CDR2 sequences are SGHDT and YYEEEE. This CDR3 has 15 amino acids. This CDR3 is CASSLGLAGGNEQFF. For the CDR3, the DNA is TGTGCCAGCAGCTTAGGACTAGCGGGAGGCAATGAGCAGTTCTTC.

The J gene is TRBJ2-7, the V gene TRBV5-1, with TRBD2 as a possible D gene (6 bases). Trimming left V 0 bases short and J 1 base short, with 11 bases between. The CDR3 spans 15 residues. Germline values: CDR1 SGHRS, CDR2 YFSETQ. The CDR3 region is CASSLGSSGSYEQYF. The CDR3 DNA sequence: TGCGCCAGCAGCTTGGGAAGTAGCGGTTCCTACGAGCAGTACTTC. The whole variable domain, remainder taken from reference TRBV5-1 and TRBJ2-7, is KAGVTQTPRYLIKTRGQQVTLSCSPISGHRSVSWYQQTPGQGLQFLFEYFSETQRNKGNFPGRFSGRQFSNSRSEMNVSTLELGDSALYLCASSLGSSGSYEQYFGPGTRLTVT.